A selection of T cell receptor beta chains follows, all from one sample in a study of blood T cell repertoires in COVID-19. Only in-frame clones appear in the TCRdb table, and some are missing; sequencing was by immunoSEQ multiplex PCR. The sample comprises some 140,000 clones, roughly 80% of which are singletons, and about 5.5% rests with the top ten. The sample was PBMCs or T cells enriched from blood (not recorded which). The source is a man aged 40-50 years with acute COVID-19. The CDR3 runs from the conserved cysteine through the conserved F or W. Each record gives: V gene, D gene, clone size, J gene, CDR3 protein, CDR3 DNA. The D gene is left open where the match is weak. Clone size is not always given. Where it is, it says once, few, many or a class for expanded clones.

TRBV29-1,-,once,TRBJ1-4,CSVLLRDNEKLFF,TGCAGCGTTCTGTTGAGGGATAATGAAAAACTGTTTTTT
TRBV9,-,once,TRBJ1-6,CASSVAGGDPLHF,TGTGCCAGCAGCGTAGCCGGCGGGGATCCCCTCCACTTT
TRBV5-1,-,once,TRBJ2-7,CASSESYEQYF,TGCGCCAGCAGCGAGTCCTACGAGCAGTACTTC
TRBV7-2,TRBD2,-,TRBJ2-7,CASSLASSTSTNIPYEQYF,TGTGCCAGCAGCTTAGCGTCCTCGACTAGCACCAACATTCCCTACGAGCAGTACTTC
TRBV19,-,-,TRBJ1-2,CASSIAQGAPLYGYTF,TGTGCCAGTAGTATAGCCCAAGGGGCCCCCCTCTATGGCTACACCTTC
TRBV9,TRBD1,-,TRBJ1-1,CASSVDGQGAGTEAFF,TGTGCCAGCAGCGTAGATGGACAGGGGGCGGGAACTGAAGCTTTCTTT
TRBV6-5,TRBD1,-,TRBJ1-4,CASNRQGANEKLFF,TGTGCCAGCAATAGACAGGGGGCTAATGAAAAACTGTTTTTT
TRBV5-1,TRBD1,-,TRBJ2-1,CASSLDTGTVSYNEQFF,TGCGCCAGCAGCTTGGACACCGGGACAGTTAGCTACAATGAGCAGTTCTTC
TRBV15,-,-,TRBJ1-1,CATGEQGVGAEAFF,TGTGCCACCGGTGAACAGGGAGTGGGGGCTGAAGCTTTCTTT
TRBV10-1,-,-,TRBJ1-1,CASKQGFNTEAFF,TGCGCCAGTAAACAGGGATTCAACACTGAAGCTTTCTTT
TRBV7-2,TRBD1,-,TRBJ1-1,CASRLGQGVSAFF,TGTGCCAGCAGACTGGGACAGGGGGTTTCAGCTTTCTTT
TRBV18,-,-,TRBJ2-5,CASSPSQAEETQYF,TGTGCCAGCTCCCCTTCACAGGCCGAAGAGACCCAGTACTTC
TRBV4-1,-,many,TRBJ1-1,CASSQGTSNTEAFF,TGCGCCAGCAGCCAAGGAACATCGAACACTGAAGCTTTCTTT
TRBV12-3/TRBV12-4,-,few,TRBJ1-5,CASSINTGPQHF,TGTGCCAGCAGTATTAACACGGGTCCCCAGCATTTT
TRBV5-5,-,-,TRBJ2-2,CASSLTGYNTGELFF,TGTGCCAGCAGCTTAACAGGGTACAACACCGGGGAGCTGTTTTTT
TRBV11-2,-,-,TRBJ2-3,CASSPDIVGDTQYF,TGTGCCAGCAGCCCCGACATAGTGGGAGATACGCAGTATTTT
TRBV11-2,-,-,TRBJ1-4,CASSIQGRLFF,TGTGCCAGCAGCATCCAGGGAAGACTGTTTTTT
TRBV5-6,TRBD2,-,TRBJ2-1,CASNPGTSGRESNEQFF,TGTGCCAGCAACCCGGGGACTAGCGGGAGGGAAAGCAATGAGCAGTTCTTC
TRBV4-3,-,-,TRBJ1-5,CASSQDGRGNQPQHF,TGCGCCAGCAGCCAAGACGGGCGGGGGAATCAGCCCCAGCATTTT
TRBV12-3/TRBV12-4,-,-,TRBJ1-2,CASSPRRDYGYTF,TGTGCCAGCAGTCCACGACGGGACTATGGCTACACCTTC
TRBV30,-,-,TRBJ2-1,CAWSPAVDYNEQFF,TGTGCCTGGAGCCCCGCGGTCGATTACAATGAGCAGTTCTTC
TRBV28,-,few,TRBJ1-2,CASSLVAREDYGYTF,TGTGCCAGCAGTTTAGTCGCCAGGGAGGACTATGGCTACACCTTC
TRBV6-5,-,-,TRBJ2-2,CASSRPGIVGGELFF,TGTGCCAGCAGCCGACCGGGGATCGTCGGCGGGGAGCTGTTTTTT
TRBV2,-,-,TRBJ2-7,CASSEGYSDRFEQYF,TGTGCCAGCAGTGAAGGTTATAGCGATCGGTTCGAGCAGTACTTC
TRBV9,-,-,TRBJ1-5,CASSPRKETGNNQPQHF,TGTGCCAGCAGTCCCAGAAAGGAAACAGGAAATAATCAGCCCCAGCATTTT
TRBV9,TRBD2,-,TRBJ2-1,CASSTSGRYNEQFF,TGTGCCAGCAGCACTAGCGGGAGGTACAATGAGCAGTTCTTC